The count of the clone carrying this T cell receptor (beta chain) is one. The data were produced by immunoSEQ multiplex PCR, yet TCRdb's version contains in-frame clones alone and is incomplete. The table records around 34,000 clones, roughly 90% of them present only once. The data stem from a study of T cell changes during pregnancy in multiple sclerosis. The clonotype comes from a female donor with multiple sclerosis, enrolled in a pregnancy study. Sequenced here: CD4+ T cells from peripheral blood mononuclear cells, sampled in the second trimester of pregnancy.

CDR3 amino acids: CASSRYRGKMDTQYF. The CDR3 coding sequence is TGTGCCAGCAGTAGATACAGGGGAAAGATGGATACGCAGTATTTT. V is TRBV27 and J is TRBJ2-3; 7 bases are a match to TRBD1. This CDR3 has 15 amino acids. The germline gives CDR1 MNHEY, CDR2 SMNVEV (reference sequence). Trimming removed 5 bases from V and 6 bases from J; junction bases left unmatched: 11.